This is a list of T cell receptor beta chains from one sample in a study of technical replicates of blood from a handful of donors. Assay: immunoSEQ multiplex PCR; the TCRdb copy retains only in-frame clones and omits some. In the table there are tens of thousands of clones, roughly 96% of which are singletons. Input material: T cells isolated from PBMCs. These receptors all come from a human donor in good health. CDR3s include the opening cysteine and the closing phenylalanine or tryptophan. The order of the fields is clone size, J gene, V gene, CDR3 protein. Clone size is given for some rows only: seen once, a few or many times, or a class if the clone is expanded.

>-|TRBJ1-2|TRBV13
CASSLAPRQTYGYTF
>-|TRBJ2-5|TRBV29-1
CSVEASGMSETQYF
>few|TRBJ2-7|TRBV11-2
CASSFDRVYEQYF
>-|TRBJ2-4|TRBV13
CASSALQGERFQYF
>-|TRBJ2-2|TRBV7-8
CASSLRSQIAGERTGELFF
>-|TRBJ2-3|TRBV7-3
CASSSRGAGYTDTQYF
>-|TRBJ1-5|TRBV15
CATSEIGGVQPQHF
>-|TRBJ2-7|TRBV7-2
CASSLTDPYEQYF
>-|TRBJ1-2|TRBV2
CASRDTGGEGYTF
>once|TRBJ1-4|TRBV5-1
CASTLRTLGTNEKLFF
>-|TRBJ2-5|TRBV25-1
CASSPREDQETQYF
>-|TRBJ2-5|TRBV5-4
CASSLQGAQETQYF
>-|TRBJ2-3|TRBV5-1
CASSLAVGATDTQYF
>-|TRBJ1-1|TRBV29-1
CSATGFEDTEAFF
>-|TRBJ2-2|TRBV6-6
CASSPSGGAGELFF
>-|TRBJ2-7|TRBV11-2
CASSSISYEQYF
>-|TRBJ1-5|TRBV19
CASRTFQGGNQPQHF
>-|TRBJ2-7|TRBV18
CASSPIQGSSYEQYF
>once|TRBJ2-7|TRBV19
CASSLTGSRYEQYF
>-|TRBJ2-1|TRBV9
CASSVVGGTHPTRQFF
>-|TRBJ2-5|TRBV5-4
CAAFYLGARTQYF
>-|TRBJ2-3|TRBV6-6
CASSYSNTQYF
>-|TRBJ2-1|TRBV5-1
CASSLEGQVYNEQFF
>-|TRBJ2-5|TRBV5-1
CASSWGGEGRETQYF
>-|TRBJ1-2|TRBV7-9
CASSWVPGQQREFGYTF
>-|TRBJ2-7|TRBV7-9
CASSAPGHVYEQYF
>once|TRBJ2-7|TRBV11-2
CASSFRVSGSYEQYF
>-|TRBJ1-2|TRBV28
CASSYGQLNYGYTF
>-|TRBJ2-1|TRBV29-1
CSVEARSGGANEQFF
>once|TRBJ2-3|TRBV9
CASSVDPSGRTDTQYF
>-|TRBJ2-7|TRBV11-3
CASSPSVERGIYEQYF
>-|TRBJ2-7|TRBV5-6
CASSTTSGPTYEQYF
>-|TRBJ2-2|TRBV19
CASLDYYTFTGELFF
>-|TRBJ2-3|TRBV2
CASKAEPDTQYF
>once|TRBJ2-7|TRBV9
CASSVAGWSGYEQYF
>-|TRBJ1-4|TRBV27
CASSPPAGGGEKLFF
>once|TRBJ1-5|TRBV18
CASSPNSNQPQHF
>-|TRBJ2-5|TRBV7-9
CASSFLAEETQYF
>-|TRBJ1-5|TRBV19
CASSPLGDPISNQPQHF
>-|TRBJ2-1|TRBV6-5
CASSYSASDNEQFF
>-|TRBJ2-5|TRBV7-7
CATGQGGEETQYF
>-|TRBJ2-4|TRBV5-1
CASSLEAGTSDIQYF
>-|TRBJ2-7|TRBV7-9
CASSPATRRAGGYEQYF
>-|TRBJ2-3|TRBV2
CASTEVDTQYF
>-|TRBJ2-1|TRBV5-1
CASRFLADYNEQFF
>-|TRBJ2-1|TRBV10-2
CASSVRTSGSFFYNEQFF
>-|TRBJ2-7|TRBV28
CASSRTRSPPVEQYF
>-|TRBJ1-2|TRBV19
CASRNRGYGYTF